Below, 15 T cell receptor beta chains from the same sample are listed, as sequenced in a study of cytomegalovirus exposure and HLA in healthy donors. 13 Jbeta primers and 60 Vbeta primers were used for the PCR. The table came from immunoSEQ multiplex PCR; TCRdb's copy has only in-frame clones and leaves some out. The clone table shows 50,000 or so clones, with the ten largest holding around an eighth. The sample consisted of PBMCs. Receptors were obtained from a woman aged 60 to 75 in good health and CMV-seropositive.

The chain carries TRBV27 and TRBJ1-2; the D gene is possibly TRBD1 (6 bases). CDR3 size: 18 residues. Per the germline V gene, CDR1 is MNHEY and CDR2 is SMNVEV (reference sequence). Between the trimmed V and J ends, which lost 5 bases and 3 bases, there was a span of 25 bases. CDR3: CASSPIEIRDIKDYGYTF. The DNA for the CDR3 is TGTGCCAGCAGTCCCATCGAAATCCGGGACATTAAAGACTATGGCTACACCTTC.

V and J are TRBV6-6 and TRBJ1-5, with D possibly matching TRBD1 (5 bases). The CDR3 loop spans 15 amino acids. V lost 2 bases and J lost 3, with 11 bases in between. Germline CDR1 and CDR2: MNHNY and SVGAGI (reference sequence). CDR3 loop: CASSYAQGYNQPQHF. The CDR3 bases are TGTGCCAGCAGTTACGCTCAGGGCTACAATCAGCCCCAGCATTTT.

The rearrangement joins TRBV18 to TRBJ1-2, with D maybe TRBD1 (6 bases). The CDR3 length is 14 residues. Germline-derived CDR1 and CDR2 are KGHSH and LQKENI. V was trimmed by 4 bases and J by 5 bases, leaving 14 bases between them. The CDR3 is CASSRTTGGYGYTF. The CDR3 bases are TGTGCCAGCTCACGGACGACAGGTGGATATGGCTACACCTTC.

The rearrangement links TRBV25-1 to TRBJ1-6; 8 nucleotides line up with TRBD1. This CDR3 contains 14 residues. Germline CDR1 and CDR2: MGHDK and SYGVNS. V shed 7 bases and J 6 bases; nucleotides not matched to a gene: 5. The CDR3 nucleotides read TGTGCCAGCAAACAGGGGGGGAGTAATTCACCCCTCCACTTT. It encodes CASKQGGSNSPLHF. Variable domain in full (rest from reference TRBV25-1 and TRBJ1-6): EADIYQTPRYLVIGTGKKITLECSQTMGHDKMYWYQQDPGMELHLIHYSYGVNSTEKGDLSSESTVSRIRTEHFPLTLESARPSHTSQYLCASKQGGSNSPLHFGNGTRLTVT.

The chain has TRBV6-5 and TRBJ2-2; 8 nucleotides line up with TRBD1. The CDR3 has 15 amino acids. Unmatched junction bases numbered 6, after V lost 3 bases and J lost 6 bases. Germline-derived CDR1 and CDR2 are MNHEY and SVGAGI. CDR3 sequence (DNA): TGTGCCAGCAGTTATTTTGCAGGGGGCTCCGGGGAGCTGTTTTTT. Translating gives CASSYFAGGSGELFF.

The chain carries TRBV9 and TRBJ2-7, with 10 bases matching TRBD1. There are 16 residues in the CDR3. The trim removed 4 bases at V and 6 bases at J, leaving 13 bases unmatched. CDR1 is SGDLS and CDR2 is YYNGEE in the germline V gene. The CDR3 nucleotides are TGTGCCAGCAGCTCCTATAGACAGGGGGCGCGAAGCGAGCAGTACTTC. Translated: CASSSYRQGARSEQYF. The variable domain in full, with the rest retrieved from reference TRBV9 and TRBJ2-7, is DSGVTQTPKHLITATGQRVTLRCSPRSGDLSVYWYQQSLDQGLQFLIQYYNGEERAKGNILERFSAQQFPDLHSELNLSSLELGDSALYFCASSSYRQGARSEQYFGPGTRLTVT.

The chain is built from TRBV5-4 and TRBJ2-5, with 12 bases that match TRBD2. CDR3 length: 14 residues. With 5 bases clipped from V and 5 bases from J, the junction kept 4 bases outside the gene matches. Looked up from germline, CDR1 is SGHNT and CDR2 is YYREEE (reference sequence). Here the CDR3 reads CASRLAGGLETQYF. The DNA of the CDR3 is TGTGCCAGCAGGCTAGCGGGGGGGCTGGAGACCCAGTACTTC.

The chain is built from TRBV12-5 and TRBJ1-4; maybe TRBD1 (6 bases). Trimming took 9 bases from V and 8 from J, leaving 13 bases between them. The germline V gene encodes CDR1 LGHNT and CDR2 FRNRAP. The length of the CDR3 is 12 residues. The CDR3 is CASTGLGEKLFF. In DNA, the CDR3 is TGTGCTAGCACAGGGCTAGGGGAAAAACTGTTTTTT.

V gene TRBV11-2 combines with J gene TRBJ2-7, with 7 bases that match TRBD2. Germline values: CDR1 SGHAT, CDR2 FQNNGV. V was pared by 0 bases and J by 4 bases, with 9 bases of the junction left unmatched. The CDR3 totals 16 residues. For the CDR3, the DNA is TGTGCCAGCAGCTTAGATTCCCCCAGCGGGGATTACGAGCAGTACTTC. Its protein product is CASSLDSPSGDYEQYF.

This chain links TRBV29-1 with TRBJ1-2; possibly TRBD1 for D (5 bases). Trimming removed 6 bases at V and 3 bases at J, with 11 bases between. This CDR3 is 12 amino acids long. Germline CDR1 SQVTM, CDR2 ANQGSEA. CDR3: CSVLTADYGYTF. The DNA of the CDR3 is TGCAGCGTCTTGACAGCTGACTATGGCTACACCTTC.

This chain connects TRBV6-5 to TRBJ1-6, with D possibly being TRBD1 (6 bases). This CDR3 comprises 15 residues. Trimming removed 5 bases at V and 7 bases at J, with 15 bases between. Looked up from germline, CDR1 is MNHEY and CDR2 is SVGAGI. The DNA of the CDR3 is TGTGCCAGCAGTCGCTTTGTGGACAGCAATTCACCCCTCCACTTT. It is translated as CASSRFVDSNSPLHF.

The V and J genes are TRBV9 and TRBJ2-5; 12 positions match TRBD1. Germline lookup yields CDR1 SGDLS and CDR2 YYNGEE. This CDR3 comprises 16 residues. Trimming removed 4 bases from V and 7 bases from J; junction bases left unmatched: 11. The CDR3 region is CASSTGTGGIQRTQYF. The CDR3 nucleotides are TGTGCCAGCAGCACCGGGACAGGGGGCATTCAGAGGACCCAGTACTTC.

V and J are TRBV6-6 and TRBJ2-1; maybe TRBD2 (5 bases). Between the trimmed V and J ends, which lost 0 bases and 5 bases, there was a span of 8 bases. The length of the CDR3 is 14 residues. Germline V gene lookup returns CDR1 MNHNY and CDR2 SVGAGI (reference sequence). The CDR3, as DNA: TGTGCCAGCAGTTACTCGCGGGTTGACAATGAGCAGTTCTTC. It yields the protein CASSYSRVDNEQFF.

The V and J genes are TRBV7-9 and TRBJ1-2; the D is unclear. The CDR3 extends over 12 amino acids. The V gene's germline CDR1 is SEHNR and CDR2 FQNEAQ (reference sequence). Trimming left V 5 bases short and J 4 bases short, with 8 bases between. Written as DNA, the CDR3 is TGTGCCAGCAGCCAAGACACCTATGGCTACACCTTC. Translation: CASSQDTYGYTF.

The CDR3 DNA reads TGTGCCAGCAGCCGGGACAGGGCGGACGAAAAACTGTTTTTT. It translates to CASSRDRADEKLFF. This chain connects TRBV7-9 to TRBJ1-4, with 9 bases that match TRBD1. J was trimmed by 8 bases and V by 5 bases; bases with no gene match: 6. This CDR3 has 14 residues. Germline CDR1 SEHNR, CDR2 FQNEAQ (reference sequence).